Presented here are 4 T cell receptor beta chains from one specimen sequenced in a study of human thymus T cells. Sequencing used immunoSEQ multiplex PCR; TCRdb keeps in-frame clones, though not all of them. The table includes 46,000 or so clones, around 93% detected once. Input material: blood. These receptors came from a girl under three years old with a congenital heart defect but otherwise immunologically healthy.

The CDR3 loop reads CASTPFGWVGTEAFF. CDR3 DNA sequence: TGTGCCAGCACCCCTTTTGGGTGGGTAGGTACTGAAGCTTTCTTT. The rearrangement uses TRBV28 and TRBJ1-1; D ambiguous. Per germline, CDR1 MDHEN and CDR2 SYDVKM. The ends were cut back, 7 bases at V and 5 bases at J, with 20 bases in the middle. The CDR3 sequence is 15 residues long.

The CDR3 coding sequence is TGCGCCAGCAGTGATGGACAGGGTGGCTACACCTTC. Its translation is CASSDGQGGYTF. The chain is built from TRBV10-1 and TRBJ1-2; 8 bases fit TRBD1. After removal of 3 bases from V and 7 bases from J, the junction contained 1 base not matched to a gene. This CDR3 has 12 residues. Germline CDR1 and CDR2: WNHNN and SYGVQD (reference sequence).

The chain recombines TRBV4-3 with TRBJ2-2; D not resolved. CDR3 length: 12 residues. Trimming removed 4 bases at V and 5 bases at J, with 5 bases between. Germline lookup yields CDR1 LGHNA and CDR2 YSLEER. DNA for the CDR3: TGCGCCAGCAGCCTACAGACCGGGGAGCTGTTTTTT. This translates into CASSLQTGELFF.

V is TRBV19 and J is TRBJ1-2; 10 bases fit TRBD1. V gave up 3 bases and J gave up 5 bases; unmatched junction bases: 3. Germline V gives CDR1 LNHDA, CDR2 SQIVND (reference sequence). The CDR3 has 14 amino acids. For the CDR3, the DNA is TGTGCCAGTAGTATCCGACAGGGGGCTTATGGCTACACCTTC. Residues: CASSIRQGAYGYTF.